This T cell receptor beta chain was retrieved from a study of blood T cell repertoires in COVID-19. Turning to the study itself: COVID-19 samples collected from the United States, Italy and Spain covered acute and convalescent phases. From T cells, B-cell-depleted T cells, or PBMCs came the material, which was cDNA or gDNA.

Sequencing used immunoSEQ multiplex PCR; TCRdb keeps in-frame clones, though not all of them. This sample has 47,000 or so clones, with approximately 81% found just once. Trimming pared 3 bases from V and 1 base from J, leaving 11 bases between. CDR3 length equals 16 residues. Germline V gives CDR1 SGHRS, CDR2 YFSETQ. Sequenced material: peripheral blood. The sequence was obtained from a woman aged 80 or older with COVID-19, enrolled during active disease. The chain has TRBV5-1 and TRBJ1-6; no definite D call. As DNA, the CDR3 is TGCGCCAGCAGCTCGAAGACGGGGTCCTATAATTCACCCCTCCACTTT. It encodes CASSSKTGSYNSPLHF. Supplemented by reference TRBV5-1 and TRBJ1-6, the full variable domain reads KAGVTQTPRYLIKTRGQQVTLSCSPISGHRSVSWYQQTPGQGLQFLFEYFSETQRNKGNFPGRFSGRQFSNSRSEMNVSTLELGDSALYLCASSSKTGSYNSPLHFGNGTRLTVT.